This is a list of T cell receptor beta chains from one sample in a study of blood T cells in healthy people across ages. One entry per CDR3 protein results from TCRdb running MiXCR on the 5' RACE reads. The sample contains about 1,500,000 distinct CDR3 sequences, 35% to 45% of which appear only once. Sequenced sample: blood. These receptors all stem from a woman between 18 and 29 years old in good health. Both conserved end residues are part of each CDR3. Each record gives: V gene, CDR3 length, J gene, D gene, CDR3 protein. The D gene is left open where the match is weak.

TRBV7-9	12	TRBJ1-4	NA	CASGGPGEKLFF
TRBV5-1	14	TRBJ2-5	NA	CASRVHQVEETQYF
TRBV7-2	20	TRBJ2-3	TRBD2	CASSFRLAGEMFKVTDTQYF
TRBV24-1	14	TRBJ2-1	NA	CATSDGLPYNEQFF
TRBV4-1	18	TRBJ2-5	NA	CAGSQDTQGMSAGETQYF
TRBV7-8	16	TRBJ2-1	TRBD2	CASSAIAGESYNEQFF
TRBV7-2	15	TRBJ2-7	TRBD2	CASSRYSGSSYEQYF
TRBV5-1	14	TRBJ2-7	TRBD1	CASSSGQGANEQYF
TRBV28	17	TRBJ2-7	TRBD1	CASSSLTGQPFSYEQYF
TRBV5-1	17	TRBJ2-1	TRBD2	CASSPTLTSGAYNEQFF
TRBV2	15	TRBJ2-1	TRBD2	CASSLESSGSNEQFF
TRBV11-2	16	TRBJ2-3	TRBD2	CASSLNSGGATDTQYF
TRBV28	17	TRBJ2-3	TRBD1	CASSPRASGTGADTQYF
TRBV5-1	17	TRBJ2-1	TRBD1	CASSTSGDRVASGEQFF
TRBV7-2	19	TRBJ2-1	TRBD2	CASSLRTGRIAGGRNEQFF